A single TCR beta chain is shown here with its context. Antigen specificity is unknown. TCRdb's copy holds only in-frame clones and misses some; the assay was immunoSEQ multiplex PCR. The data contain 150,000 to 200,000 clones, 92% of them singletons. The sample belongs to a study of T cell responses to AZD1222 COVID-19 vaccine. Study-wide findings and caveats: Close to half of all spike-specific TCRs reportedly target regions of the variants that are unmutated. Donors were chiefly white British, with a greater number of females, and clonal diversity was perhaps underestimated. With two AZD1222 doses given, Spike-specific TCR breadth and depth both rose.

CDR3 size: 13 residues. V lost 3 bases and J lost 14, with 17 bases in between. The V gene's germline CDR1 is SNHLY and CDR2 FYNNEI. The V gene is TRBV2, the J gene TRBJ1-5; no reliable D call. Here the sequenced sample was peripheral blood, taken on day 0 of MenACWY control vaccination. This receptor was taken from an adult in good health. Here the CDR3 reads CASSDRAVTLEHF. The CDR3 nucleotides read TGTGCCAGCAGTGATAGGGCGGTAACCTTGGAGCATTTT. The complete variable domain, with remaining parts taken from reference TRBV2 and TRBJ1-5, reads EPEVTQTPSHQVTQMGQEVILRCVPISNHLYFYWYRQILGQKVEFLVSFYNNEISEKSEIFDDQFSVERPDGSNFTLKIRSTKLEDSAMYFCASSDRAVTLEHFGDGTRLSIL.